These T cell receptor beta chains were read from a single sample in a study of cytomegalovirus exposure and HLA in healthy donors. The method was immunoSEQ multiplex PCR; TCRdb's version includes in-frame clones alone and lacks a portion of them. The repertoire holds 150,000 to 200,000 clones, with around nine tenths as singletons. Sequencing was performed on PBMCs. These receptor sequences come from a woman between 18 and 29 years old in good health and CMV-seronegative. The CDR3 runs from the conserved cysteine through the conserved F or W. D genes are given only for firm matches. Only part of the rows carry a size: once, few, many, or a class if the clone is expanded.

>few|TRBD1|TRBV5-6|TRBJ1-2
TGTGCCAGCAGCGGTACAGGGGGCGCAGGCTATGGCTACACCTTC
CASSGTGGAGYGYTF
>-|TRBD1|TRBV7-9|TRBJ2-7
TGTGCCACCATTGGGGGACAGGGGGTTTACTACGAGCAGTACTTC
CATIGGQGVYYEQYF
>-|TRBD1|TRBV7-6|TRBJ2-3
TGTGCCAGCAGCTTAGAGGCGGGACAGGGGTCAGGGGAAGATACGCAGTATTTT
CASSLEAGQGSGEDTQYF
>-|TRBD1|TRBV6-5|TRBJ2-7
TGTGCCAGCAGTTACGAACAGGGGAACTACGAGCAGTACTTC
CASSYEQGNYEQYF
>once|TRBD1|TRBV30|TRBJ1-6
TGTGCCTGGAGTCCCGGGACAGGTGATTCACCCCTCCACTTT
CAWSPGTGDSPLHF
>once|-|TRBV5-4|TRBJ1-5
TGTGCCAGCAGCTTAACAGGGAGCAATCAGCCCCAGCATTTT
CASSLTGSNQPQHF
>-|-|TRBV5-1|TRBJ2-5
TGCGCCAGCAGTAGTGCGGAGACCCAGTACTTC
CASSSAETQYF
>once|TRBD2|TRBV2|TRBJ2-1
TGTGCCAGCAGCTTACTAGCGGGGGGGGCCGGATCTCACAATGAGCAGTTCTTC
CASSLLAGGAGSHNEQFF
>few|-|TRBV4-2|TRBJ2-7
TGTGCCAGCAGCCAAGATCTAGGGGCTAGCGACGAGCAGTACTTC
CASSQDLGASDEQYF
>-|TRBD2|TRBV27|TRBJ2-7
TGTGCCAGCAGTTTATCGTCTAGCGGGACATCCTCCTACGAGCAGTACTTC
CASSLSSSGTSSYEQYF
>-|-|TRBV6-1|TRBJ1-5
TGTGCCAGCAGTGTACAGGGTTTCAATCAGCCCCAGCATTTT
CASSVQGFNQPQHF
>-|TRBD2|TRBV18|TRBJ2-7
TGTGCCAGCTCAGCGTCGGGACTAGCGGGACCCCAGGTCTACGAGCAGTACTTC
CASSASGLAGPQVYEQYF
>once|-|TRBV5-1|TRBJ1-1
TGCGCCAGCAGCTTGGAGGCAGGGTACGCTGAAGCTTTCTTT
CASSLEAGYAEAFF
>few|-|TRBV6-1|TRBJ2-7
TGTGCCAGCAGGCGGTCCCAGACAGGCACCTACGAGCAGTACTTC
CASRRSQTGTYEQYF
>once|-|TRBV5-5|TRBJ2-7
TGTGCCAGCAGCCCGGACATATACGAGCAGTACTTC
CASSPDIYEQYF
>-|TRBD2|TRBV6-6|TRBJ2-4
TGTGCCAGCAGTTACAAAGGCGGGAGGGCCAAAAACATTCAGTACTTC
CASSYKGGRAKNIQYF
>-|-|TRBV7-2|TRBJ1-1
TGTGCCAGCAGCTTAAGGGGAACTGAAGCTTTCTTT
CASSLRGTEAFF
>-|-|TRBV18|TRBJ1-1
TGTGCCAGCTCCGGACAGAGCATGAACACTGAAGCTTTCTTT
CASSGQSMNTEAFF
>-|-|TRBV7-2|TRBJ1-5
TGTGCCAGCAGCTTAGTCGGGGGAGGGAGCAATCAGCCCCAGCATTTT
CASSLVGGGSNQPQHF
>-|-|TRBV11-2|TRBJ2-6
TGTGCCAGCAGCTTAGTGGGGGCAGGGGCCAACGTCCTGACTTTC
CASSLVGAGANVLTF
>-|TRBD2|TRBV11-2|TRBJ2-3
TGTGCCAGCAGCTCTCTAGCGGGAGGACGAGATACGCAGTATTTT
CASSSLAGGRDTQYF
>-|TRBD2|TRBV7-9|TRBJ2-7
TGTGCCAGCAGCCCGGAGGGACTAGCGGGGGACTACGAGCAGTACTTC
CASSPEGLAGDYEQYF
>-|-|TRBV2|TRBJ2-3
TGTGCCAGCAGTGAAGAGGCGACTTCAAGGGATACGCAGTATTTT
CASSEEATSRDTQYF
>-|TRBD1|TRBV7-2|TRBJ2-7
TGTGCCAGCAGCTTAGGAGGGGGCAGCTACGAGCAGTACTTC
CASSLGGGSYEQYF
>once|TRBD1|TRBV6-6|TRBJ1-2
TGTGCCAGCAATAGACACAGGGGAAACTATGGCTACACCTTC
CASNRHRGNYGYTF
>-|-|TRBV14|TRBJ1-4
TGTGCCAGCAGCCGCAGACAGCCTAATGAAAAACTGTTTTTT
CASSRRQPNEKLFF